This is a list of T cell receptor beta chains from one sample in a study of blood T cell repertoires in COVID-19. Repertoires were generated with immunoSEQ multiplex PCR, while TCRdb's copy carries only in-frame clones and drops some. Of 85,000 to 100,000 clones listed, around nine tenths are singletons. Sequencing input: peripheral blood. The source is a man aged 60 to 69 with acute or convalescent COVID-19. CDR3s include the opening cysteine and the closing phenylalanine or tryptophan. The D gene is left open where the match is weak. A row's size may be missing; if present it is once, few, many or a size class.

DNA: TGCGCCAGCAGCTATTCAGGGGGTTCCAATGAAAAACTGTTTTTT
CDR3: CASSYSGGSNEKLFF
size: NA
J: TRBJ1-4
D: TRBD1
V: TRBV5-1

DNA: TGTGCCAGCAGCTTGGGGCGGAGAAGTTCACCCCTCCACTTT
CDR3: CASSLGRRSSPLHF
size: NA
J: TRBJ1-6
D: NA
V: TRBV5-6

DNA: TGTGCCAGCAGTGAAAGGGACAGGGGAAATCAGCCCCAGCATTTT
CDR3: CASSERDRGNQPQHF
size: NA
J: TRBJ1-5
D: TRBD1
V: TRBV6-1

DNA: TGTGCCAGCAGTGAAGCGACGGACAGAGGAAACACCATATATTTT
CDR3: CASSEATDRGNTIYF
size: NA
J: TRBJ1-3
D: NA
V: TRBV6-1

DNA: TGTGCCAGCAGTGCGGACAGGGCCTATGGCTACACCTTC
CDR3: CASSADRAYGYTF
size: NA
J: TRBJ1-2
D: TRBD1
V: TRBV6-2/TRBV6-3

DNA: TGCGCCAGCAGCCACGAGTACGGGACTGACGAGCAGTACTTC
CDR3: CASSHEYGTDEQYF
size: NA
J: TRBJ2-7
D: NA
V: TRBV4-1

DNA: TGTGCCAGCAGATACCCGGGACAAGAGACCCAGTACTTC
CDR3: CASRYPGQETQYF
size: NA
J: TRBJ2-5
D: NA
V: TRBV6-5

DNA: TGTGCCAGCAGCTTTGAGAGGCCGAACACTGAAGCTTTCTTT
CDR3: CASSFERPNTEAFF
size: NA
J: TRBJ1-1
D: NA
V: TRBV5-4

DNA: TGTGCCAGCAGGCAGACTAGCGGGAGGACCTACGAGCAGTACTTC
CDR3: CASRQTSGRTYEQYF
size: NA
J: TRBJ2-7
D: TRBD2
V: TRBV27

DNA: TGTGCTTCGAGGCGGCAGCCGACTGAAGCTTTCTTT
CDR3: CASRRQPTEAFF
size: NA
J: TRBJ1-1
D: NA
V: TRBV30

DNA: TGTGCCAGCAGCTTAACTGACAGGGAAGAGCAGTACTTC
CDR3: CASSLTDREEQYF
size: NA
J: TRBJ2-7
D: TRBD1
V: TRBV11-3

DNA: TGCAGCGTTGTGGCTACAGGGGGCGCGAACACCGGGGAGCTGTTTTTT
CDR3: CSVVATGGANTGELFF
size: NA
J: TRBJ2-2
D: TRBD1
V: TRBV29-1

DNA: TGTGCCAGCAGCCATGGGACAGCTGGTCAGCCCCAGCATTTT
CDR3: CASSHGTAGQPQHF
size: once
J: TRBJ1-5
D: TRBD1
V: TRBV5-8

DNA: TGTGCCAGTAGTATACCGACAGGGGTCGGATCCGGGGAGCTGTTTTTT
CDR3: CASSIPTGVGSGELFF
size: NA
J: TRBJ2-2
D: TRBD1
V: TRBV19

DNA: TGTGCCTGGGCCTGGACAGGGGGTTACGGCTACACCTTC
CDR3: CAWAWTGGYGYTF
size: NA
J: TRBJ1-2
D: TRBD1
V: TRBV30

DNA: TGTGCCAGTAGTAGAAACAGGGGTCATACGCAGTATTTT
CDR3: CASSRNRGHTQYF
size: once
J: TRBJ2-3
D: TRBD1
V: TRBV19

DNA: TGTGCCAGCAGCTTAGGGCTACAGGGACCTAACTATGGCTACACCTTC
CDR3: CASSLGLQGPNYGYTF
size: NA
J: TRBJ1-2
D: NA
V: TRBV7-9

DNA: TGTGCCAGCAGCTTAGATAGGACATATGGCTACACCTTC
CDR3: CASSLDRTYGYTF
size: NA
J: TRBJ1-2
D: NA
V: TRBV7-2

DNA: TGTGCCAGCAGCCCGATCGTCGGGGTCAATGAGCAGTTCTTC
CDR3: CASSPIVGVNEQFF
size: NA
J: TRBJ2-1
D: NA
V: TRBV3-1/TRBV3-2

DNA: TGTGCCAGCAGCCCCTTGACAGGGCCTGAAGCTTTCTTT
CDR3: CASSPLTGPEAFF
size: NA
J: TRBJ1-1
D: TRBD1
V: TRBV5-6

DNA: TGTGCCAGCAGCAGCCTGACAGGGAGGTTCACTGAAGCTTTCTTT
CDR3: CASSSLTGRFTEAFF
size: NA
J: TRBJ1-1
D: NA
V: TRBV21-1

DNA: TGCGCCAGCAGCTCAGAAAATTCACCCCTCCACTTT
CDR3: CASSSENSPLHF
size: NA
J: TRBJ1-6
D: NA
V: TRBV5-1

DNA: TGCGCCAGCAGTCGACAGGGATCTGGGGCCAACGTCCTGACTTTC
CDR3: CASSRQGSGANVLTF
size: NA
J: TRBJ2-6
D: TRBD1
V: TRBV10-1

DNA: TGTGCCAGCAGCCTCACTAGCGGGTCATACGAGCAGTACTTC
CDR3: CASSLTSGSYEQYF
size: NA
J: TRBJ2-7
D: TRBD2
V: TRBV7-8

DNA: TGTGCCAGCTCAACTCGACAGTTCTCCTACGAGCAGTACTTC
CDR3: CASSTRQFSYEQYF
size: few
J: TRBJ2-7
D: NA
V: TRBV18

DNA: TGTGCCAGCAGTTGGGGACAGGGAAAGAACTACGAGCAGTACTTC
CDR3: CASSWGQGKNYEQYF
size: NA
J: TRBJ2-7
D: TRBD1
V: TRBV27

DNA: TGCGCCAGCAGCCAAACAATGGTGACCAGGTATGGCTACACCTTC
CDR3: CASSQTMVTRYGYTF
size: NA
J: TRBJ1-2
D: NA
V: TRBV4-1

DNA: TGTGCCAGCAGCCCAGACAGGGGAGGGGGAGGTACGCAGTATTTT
CDR3: CASSPDRGGGGTQYF
size: NA
J: TRBJ2-3
D: NA
V: TRBV7-7

DNA: TGTGCCAGCAGCTGGCAGACAGGGAGTAATTCACCCCTCCACTTT
CDR3: CASSWQTGSNSPLHF
size: NA
J: TRBJ1-6
D: TRBD1
V: TRBV5-8

DNA: TGTGCTAGTGGTTCCCCAAAGCGACAGAGCTCGAACACCGGGGAGCTGTTTTTT
CDR3: CASGSPKRQSSNTGELFF
size: once
J: TRBJ2-2
D: NA
V: TRBV12-5

DNA: TGTGCCAGCAGTTCGGACAGGGGGGCCTCCTACGAGCAGTACTTC
CDR3: CASSSDRGASYEQYF
size: NA
J: TRBJ2-7
D: TRBD1
V: TRBV6-2/TRBV6-3

DNA: TGTGCCAGTAGTATAGAAGGGACTGCTCACTATGGCTACACCTTC
CDR3: CASSIEGTAHYGYTF
size: NA
J: TRBJ1-2
D: NA
V: TRBV19

DNA: TGTGCCAGCAGCGTAGGGGGACAGGGTCTTGGCTACACCTTC
CDR3: CASSVGGQGLGYTF
size: NA
J: TRBJ1-2
D: TRBD1
V: TRBV5-4